A selection of T cell receptor beta chains follows, all from one sample in a study of blood T cell repertoires in COVID-19. Here immunoSEQ multiplex PCR was the method, and the copy in TCRdb shows in-frame clones only, minus some. The table includes a few hundred thousand clones, over 75% detected once. The sequenced sample consisted of peripheral blood. These receptors all come from a man in his fifties or sixties with active or convalescent COVID-19. Each CDR3 is given with its conserved first and last residue. The D gene is left open where the match is weak. Not all rows give a size; the values are once, few, many and, for expanded clones, a class.

size: .
V: TRBV25-1
D: .
CDR3: CASSVGSSGNTIYF

size: .
V: TRBV5-4
D: TRBD2
CDR3: CASSSSSSGSSEQYF

size: .
V: TRBV29-1
D: TRBD1
CDR3: CSAWDRNTEAFF

size: .
V: TRBV19
D: .
CDR3: CASSPGQGLAGPNEQYF

size: .
V: TRBV7-9
D: .
CDR3: CASSLGARSYEQYF

size: .
V: TRBV2
D: TRBD2
CDR3: CASNLGTSGGEQFF

size: once
V: TRBV6-6
D: .
CDR3: CASSPRALGSYGYTF

size: .
V: TRBV5-1
D: TRBD1
CDR3: CASSLVRGRSGREETQYF

size: .
V: TRBV28
D: .
CDR3: CASSLIVWGLPNYGYTF

size: .
V: TRBV15
D: TRBD2
CDR3: CATSRDLAGGPSYNEQFF

size: .
V: TRBV2
D: TRBD1
CDR3: CASSRDRGSYEQYF

size: .
V: TRBV2
D: .
CDR3: CASSDPSSYNEQFF

size: once
V: TRBV7-9
D: .
CDR3: CASSLRRGANEQYF

size: .
V: TRBV30
D: TRBD1
CDR3: CAWSRGRFEQYF

size: .
V: TRBV4-2
D: TRBD1
CDR3: CASTPDRGPYNEQFF

size: .
V: TRBV18
D: .
CDR3: CASSGDPRAGNTIYF

size: .
V: TRBV14
D: .
CDR3: CASSPLGSIHEQFF

size: .
V: TRBV5-8
D: .
CDR3: CASSLGHIYEQYF